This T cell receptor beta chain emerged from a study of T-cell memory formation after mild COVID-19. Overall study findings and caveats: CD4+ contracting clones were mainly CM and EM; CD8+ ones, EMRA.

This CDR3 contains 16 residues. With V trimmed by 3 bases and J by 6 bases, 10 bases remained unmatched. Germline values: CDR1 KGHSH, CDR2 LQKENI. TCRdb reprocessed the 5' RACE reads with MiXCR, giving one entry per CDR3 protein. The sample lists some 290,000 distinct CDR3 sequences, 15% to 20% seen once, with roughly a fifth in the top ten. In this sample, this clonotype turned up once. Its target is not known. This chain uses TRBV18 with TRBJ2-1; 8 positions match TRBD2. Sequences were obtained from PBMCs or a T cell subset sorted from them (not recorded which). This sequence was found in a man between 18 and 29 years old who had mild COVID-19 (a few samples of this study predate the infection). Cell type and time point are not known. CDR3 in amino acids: CASSPHGGAGINEQFF. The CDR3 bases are TGTGCCAGCTCACCCCACGGGGGGGCGGGGATCAATGAGCAGTTCTTC.